This T cell receptor beta chain was captured in a study of T cells expressing NK-cell markers. Study context: Obtained from sorted CD3+CD56+NKG2C+, CD3+CD56+NKG2C- and CD3+CD56-NKG2C+ T cells were the TCR beta repertoires. Study conclusions and caveats: Uncertainty persisted over the HCMV specificity of expanded NKG2C+ T cell clones. As a fraction of CD8+ T cells, dominant NKG2C+ clonotypes reached about 1.0-7.5% in more than five donors.

The CDR3 covers 16 residues. The germline gives CDR1 SGHRS, CDR2 YFSETQ. To note about this clonotype: Its antigen is unidentified.

TCR beta cDNA was generated via 5'RACE template switching incorporating UMIs. TCRdb reprocessed the 5' RACE reads and keeps a single row for each CDR3 protein, giving no DNA. The sample yields some 500,000 distinct CDR3 sequences, of which the top ten take up almost 1.5%. Source material: blood T cells: a sorted CD56 or NKG2C T cell subset, CD4+ or CD8+ T cells, or bulk PBMC T cells (not recorded which). The TCR sequence derives from a woman between 50 and 59 years old in good health. The rearrangement links TRBV5-1 to TRBJ1-2. The chain's CDR3 is CASSKGRDSQGYGYTF.